Listed here are 10 T cell receptor beta chains from one sample, sequenced in a study of beta chain features in type 1 diabetes. Notes on the study in general: Shorter TCRB CDR3s, moderately but significantly so, marked every one of the four CD4+ subsets in Type 1 diabetes patients.

Their antigen targets remain unknown. Every isolated RNA sample was fully reverse transcribed, so sequencing captured expressed TCRB transcripts. This table comes from immunoSEQ multiplex PCR, and its TCRdb copy is limited to in-frame clones, with some not included. The sample yields 300,000 to 450,000 clones, 9.6% seen once. Sequences were obtained from central memory CD4+ T cells from blood. Receptor source: a man aged 30 to 45 with type 1 diabetes.

This clone occurred many times. The chain couples TRBV27 to TRBJ1-4, with D possibly being TRBD1 (6 bases). Trimming took 6 bases from V and 4 from J, leaving 18 bases between them. Looked up from germline, CDR1 is MNHEY and CDR2 is SMNVEV (reference sequence). CDR3 size: 16 residues. The CDR3 loop is CASSKRSTGYNEKLFF. The DNA for the CDR3 is TGTGCCAGCAGCAAACGGTCGACAGGATATAATGAAAAACTGTTTTTT.

This clone was detected a few times. The rearrangement uses TRBV5-1 and TRBJ2-7; either TRBD1 or TRBD2 may supply D (6 bases each). Trimming took 4 bases from V and 7 from J, leaving 18 bases between them. The CDR3 consists of 14 residues. The germline gives CDR1 SGHRS, CDR2 YFSETQ. CDR3 region: CASSNSGARSEQYF. CDR3 bases: TGCGCCAGCAGCAACTCGGGGGCAAGGAGTGAGCAGTACTTC.

This clone was detected a few times. The CDR3 DNA reads as TGTGCCAGCAGTTTTCGGGATTCACCCCTCCACTTT. Translating gives CASSFRDSPLHF. The chain has TRBV27 and TRBJ1-6; no clear D. The CDR3 has 12 residues. Germline lookup yields CDR1 MNHEY and CDR2 SMNVEV (reference sequence). V was trimmed by 3 bases and J by 8 bases, leaving 5 bases between them.

This clone was seen at least ten times. The sample contains more than one DNA sequence encoding this CDR3. V is TRBV5-1 and J is TRBJ1-5; 7 bases map to TRBD1. Unmatched junction bases numbered 6, after V lost 2 bases and J lost 7 bases. Germline CDR1 is SGHRS and CDR2 is YFSETQ. The CDR3 totals 14 residues. Here the CDR3 DNA reads TGCGCCAGCAGCTTACGACAGGGTGGGCAGCCCCAGCATTTT. Amino acid sequence: CASSLRQGGQPQHF.

This clone showed up many times. This sample also contains other DNA sequences that code for the same CDR3. This chain connects TRBV6-5 to TRBJ2-3; unclear D gene. The CDR3 totals 13 residues. Germline V gene lookup returns CDR1 MNHEY and CDR2 SVGAGI. Trimming stripped 6 bases from V and 3 bases from J, with 10 bases between. The DNA for the CDR3 is TGTGCCAGCAGCCCCCCTGGTACAGATACGCAGTATTTT. Protein product: CASSPPGTDTQYF.

This clone was detected many times. V usage is TRBV5-6 and J usage is TRBJ2-5, with 10 bases fitting TRBD1. Germline CDR1 is SGHDT and CDR2 is YYEEEE. The length of the CDR3 is 15 residues. Trimming removed 1 base from V and 4 bases from J; junction bases left unmatched: 4. The CDR3 reads CASSLRQGAGETQYF. The CDR3 DNA is TGTGCCAGCAGCTTGCGACAGGGGGCCGGAGAGACCCAGTACTTC.

In this sample, this clone turned up a few times. The sample contains more than one DNA sequence encoding this CDR3. This sequence joins TRBV7-9 and TRBJ1-1; D is possibly TRBD1 (5 bases). CDR1 and CDR2 from the germline V gene are SEHNR and FQNEAQ (reference sequence). Trimming took 5 bases from V and 8 from J, leaving 9 bases between them. The CDR3 sequence is 11 residues long. CDR3 in amino acids: CASSLGGEAFF. The CDR3 DNA reads as TGTGCCAGCAGCCTCGGGGGGGAAGCTTTCTTT.

The chain has TRBV5-4 and TRBJ2-5; 9 bases are a match to TRBD1. The length of the CDR3 is 14 residues. The trim removed 4 bases at V and 5 bases at J, leaving 6 bases unmatched. CDR1 is SGHNT, CDR2 YYREEE, per germline (reference sequence). CDR3 in amino acids: CASSLTGGGETQYF. The CDR3 DNA reads TGTGCCAGCAGCCTGACAGGGGGAGGCGAGACCCAGTACTTC.

The table lists this clone with a few counts. The rearrangement joins TRBV28 to TRBJ1-2, with 8 bases that match TRBD1. V was clipped by 6 bases and J by 8 bases; unmatched bases: 20. The CDR3 has 17 amino acids. Germline CDR1 is MDHEN and CDR2 is SYDVKM. Written as DNA, the CDR3 is TGTGCCAGCAGCTCAGGGGGCAACACAAAAAGGGGATTGGGCTACACCTTC. Translated, it gives CASSSGGNTKRGLGYTF.

The chain links TRBV5-4 to TRBJ2-5, with D possibly being TRBD2 (5 bases). This CDR3 is built from 15 residues. Germline V gene lookup returns CDR1 SGHNT and CDR2 YYREEE (reference sequence). V was clipped by 0 bases and J by 4 bases, with 13 bases between them. The CDR3 DNA reads as TGTGCCAGCAGCTTGGAGCTTGCGGGTGGAGAGACCCAGTACTTC. This codes for CASSLELAGGETQYF.